This T cell receptor (beta chain) was sequenced during a study of T cell clonality in common variable immunodeficiency. Some clones are missing from TCRdb's copy, which holds only in-frame ones; the method was immunoSEQ multiplex PCR. This sample carries 55,000 or so clones, none of them present only once. Study results and limitations: CVID subjects had higher TCRbeta clonality than healthy controls, most marked in about a third.

This clone was detected many times. Its cognate antigen is unknown. The read comes to an end 3 residues before the CDR3 does, leaving the germline J gene to fill in the end. Donors gave roughly 4.5 to 9 ml heparinized peripheral whole blood. CDR3 length: 16 residues. Germline assignment: CDR1 SGDLS and CDR2 YYNGEE. The ends were cut back, 2 bases at V and 0 bases at J, with 11 bases in the middle. The TCR comes from a person aged 18 to 70 in good health. V is TRBV9 and J is TRBJ2-2; tentatively, D is TRBD1 (5 bases). The source material was peripheral blood mononuclear cells. CDR3 bases read: TGTGCCAGCAGCGTTTTTCAGGGTCCGAACACCGGGGAG. Its translation: CASSVFQGPNTGE. The CDR3, in full, reads CASSVFQGPNTGELFF.